This TCR beta chain was sequenced during a study of OX40 agonist ivuxolimab in advanced cancers. Measured with immunoSEQ multiplex PCR; TCRdb has only the in-frame clones, and not every one. Here the sample spans tens of thousands of clones, roughly 90% being singletons. This CDR3 contains 17 residues. V shed 1 base and J 2 bases; nucleotides not matched to a gene: 9. Germline loops: CDR1 SGHAT, CDR2 FQNNGV. The chain uses TRBV11-2 and TRBJ2-5, with 8 bases lining up with TRBD2. The input for sequencing was CD4+ or CD8+ T cells sorted from blood, taken in a trial of the OX40 agonist ivuxolimab. The clonotype was recovered from an adult with an advanced solid tumor such as melanoma, head and neck, liver or kidney cancer. The CDR3 here is CASSLVAAGERQETQYF. The CDR3, as DNA: TGTGCCAGCAGCTTAGTAGCAGCGGGGGAGCGGCAAGAGACCCAGTACTTC. Drawing the rest from reference TRBV11-2 and TRBJ2-5, the complete variable domain is EAGVAQSPRYKIIEKRQSVAFWCNPISGHATLYWYQQILGQGPKLLIQFQNNGVVDDSQLPKDRFSAERLKGVDSTLKIQPAKLEDSAVYLCASSLVAAGERQETQYFGPGTRLLVL.